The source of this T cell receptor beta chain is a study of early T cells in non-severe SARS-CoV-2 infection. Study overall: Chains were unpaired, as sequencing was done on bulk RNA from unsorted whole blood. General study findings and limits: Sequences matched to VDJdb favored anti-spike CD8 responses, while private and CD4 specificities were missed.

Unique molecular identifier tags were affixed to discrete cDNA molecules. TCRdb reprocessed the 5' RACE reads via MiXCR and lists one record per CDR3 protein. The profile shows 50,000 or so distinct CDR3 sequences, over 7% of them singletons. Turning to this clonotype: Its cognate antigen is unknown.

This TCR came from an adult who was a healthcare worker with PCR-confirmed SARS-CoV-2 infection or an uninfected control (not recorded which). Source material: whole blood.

The DNA for the CDR3 is TGTGCCAGCAGATACAGGACTGAAGCTTTCTTT. It codes for CASRYRTEAFF. This chain uses TRBV12-3 or TRBV12-4 with TRBJ1-1, with D perhaps TRBD1 (5 bases). V was clipped by 6 bases and J by 5 bases, with 7 bases between them. CDR3 size: 11 residues.